The 5 T cell receptor beta chains given below trace back to one sample, sequenced in a study of a mutant IDH1 vaccine in newly diagnosed glioma (dated by TCRdb to about 2021). These TCRs' antigens remain unknown. Library creation used the immunoSEQ multiplex PCR assay. TCRdb mirrors the immuneACCESS table, restricted to in-frame sequences. Some clones are absent from its copies; in checked studies, under half trace to an unresolved V gene, and the reason for the others is unknown. For this sample the table gives 20,000 to 25,000 clones, of which roughly two thirds were detected only once. Of the sample, around 10% falls within the top ten clones. The time point label for this specimen denotes: week 11, during vaccination. Each vaccine dose was 300 ug of a 20-mer mutant IDH1 peptide in Montanide, given subcutaneously with topical imiquimod. The specimen comprised peripheral blood mononuclear cells (PBMCs), sampled from a glioma patient whose treatment included an IDH1 peptide vaccine. The origin of the receptors is a man in his late teens or twenties with glioma. Some clones in this sample may be carry-over from other donors' samples.

The J gene is TRBJ2-3, the V gene TRBV18; D ambiguous. CDR1 is KGHSH and CDR2 is LQKENI in the germline V gene. V was cut by 3 bases and J by 5 bases, with 18 bases left in between. CDR3 length: 16 residues. This CDR3 is CASSPPAAGKVDTQYF. CDR3 bases: TGTGCCAGCTCACCCCCCGCGGCCGGAAAGGTAGATACGCAGTATTTT.

This clone was detected only a few times. The chain combines TRBV7-9 with TRBJ2-7; D is perhaps TRBD1 (6 bases). In germline, CDR1 is SEHNR, CDR2 FQNEAQ (reference sequence). Trimming removed 1 base at V and 5 bases at J, with 12 bases between. The CDR3 has 14 amino acids. CDR3 protein: CASSLVAGANEQYF. CDR3 DNA sequence: TGTGCCAGCAGCTTAGTTGCAGGGGCCAACGAGCAGTACTTC.

The chain is built from TRBV5-4 and TRBJ2-2; 7 positions match TRBD1. Germline V lookup: CDR1 SGHNT, CDR2 YYREEE (reference sequence). V trimming: 4 bases; J trimming: 4 bases; junction bases outside the gene matches: 7. The CDR3 contains 15 residues. The CDR3 spells CASSTRDRLTGELFF. The DNA for the CDR3 is TGTGCCAGCAGCACCCGGGACAGACTCACCGGGGAGCTGTTTTTT.

CDR3 DNA: TGTGCCAGCAGCACTCCTACAGGGGCGGACACCGGGGAGCTGTTTTTT. Translation gives CASSTPTGADTGELFF. The chain is built from TRBV14 and TRBJ2-2; 7 nucleotides align to TRBD1. CDR1 SGHDN and CDR2 FVKESK come from the germline V gene. The CDR3 is 16 residues long. V dropped 5 bases and J dropped 3; count of bases not matched to a gene: 9.

In this sample, this clone turned up once. This chain connects TRBV5-8 to TRBJ1-5; TRBD1 aligns across 7 bases. The CDR3 runs 16 residues. The ends lost 3 bases at V and 3 bases at J; junction bases unmatched: 9. Germline CDR1 and CDR2: SGHTS and YDEGEE. CDR3: CASSSAQGSFNQPQHF. In DNA form, the CDR3 reads TGTGCCAGCAGCTCCGCACAGGGGTCTTTCAATCAGCCCCAGCATTTT.